This entry is about one T cell receptor beta chain. The antigen is undetermined. Approximately 9.1 milliliters was the volume of peripheral blood drawn from each donor. Samples had at least 6.5 million PBMCs isolated from them. This specimen belongs to a study of blood T cells in healthy people across ages. General study points: Diversity was estimated from one million T cells, and these estimates were considered underestimates. Percentage of naive T cells showed a strong correlation with TCR beta diversity.

Together with a sample-barcoded 5' primer, a J-beta primer mix was included in a second PCR lasting 7 to 11 cycles. TCRdb reprocessed the 5' RACE reads via MiXCR and lists one record per CDR3 protein. The data contain just over 800,000 distinct CDR3 sequences, approximately 65% of them singletons. CDR3 size: 15 residues. The V gene's germline CDR1 is MNHEY and CDR2 SMNVEV (reference sequence). This chain connects TRBV27 to TRBJ2-4; possibly TRBD2 for D (6 bases). The J call may not be correct, given that the DNA end is closer to TRBJ2-5. The sample was blood. This TCR was sampled from a man aged 30 to 45 in good health. The CDR3, as DNA: TGTGCCAGCAGTTTAAGTGTCAGGGAGGCAGAGACCCAGTACTTC. It encodes CASSLSVREAETQYF.